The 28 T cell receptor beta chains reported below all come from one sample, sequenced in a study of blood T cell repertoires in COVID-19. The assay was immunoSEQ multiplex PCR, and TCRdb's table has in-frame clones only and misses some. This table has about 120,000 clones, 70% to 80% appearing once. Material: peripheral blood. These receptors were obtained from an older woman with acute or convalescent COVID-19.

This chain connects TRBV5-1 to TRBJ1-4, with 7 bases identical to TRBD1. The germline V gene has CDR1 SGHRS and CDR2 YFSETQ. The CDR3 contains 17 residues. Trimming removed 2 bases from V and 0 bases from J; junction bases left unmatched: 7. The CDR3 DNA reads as TGCGCCAGCAGCTTTTGGCCAGGGGGATCAACTAATGAAAAACTGTTTTTT. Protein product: CASSFWPGGSTNEKLFF.

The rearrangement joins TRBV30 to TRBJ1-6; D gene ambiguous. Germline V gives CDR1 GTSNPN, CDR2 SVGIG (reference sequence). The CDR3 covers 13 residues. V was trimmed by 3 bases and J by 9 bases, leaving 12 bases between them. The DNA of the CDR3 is TGTGCCTGGAGACAGCCAATGGGTTCACCCCTCCACTTT. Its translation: CAWRQPMGSPLHF.

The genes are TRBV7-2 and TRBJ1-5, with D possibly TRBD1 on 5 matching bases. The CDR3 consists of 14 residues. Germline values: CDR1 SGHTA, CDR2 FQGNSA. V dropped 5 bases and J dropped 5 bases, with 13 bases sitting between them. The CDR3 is CASSTGDGYQPQHF. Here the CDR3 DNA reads TGTGCCAGCAGCACAGGCGACGGTTATCAGCCCCAGCATTTT.

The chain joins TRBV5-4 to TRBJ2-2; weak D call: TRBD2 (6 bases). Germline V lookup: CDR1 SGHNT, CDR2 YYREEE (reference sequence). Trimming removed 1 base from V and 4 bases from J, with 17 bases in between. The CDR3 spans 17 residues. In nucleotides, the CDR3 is TGTGCCAGCAGCTTGTCGGTCGCGGGGTTCTTCACCGGGGAGCTGTTTTTT. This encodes CASSLSVAGFFTGELFF.

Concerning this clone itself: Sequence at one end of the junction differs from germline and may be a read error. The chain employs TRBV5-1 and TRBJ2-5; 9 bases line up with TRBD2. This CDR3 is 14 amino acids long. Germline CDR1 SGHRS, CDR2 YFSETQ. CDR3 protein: CARSGGGASKTQYF. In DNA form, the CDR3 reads TGCGCCCGCAGCGGCGGGGGGGCGTCGAAGACCCAGTACTTC.

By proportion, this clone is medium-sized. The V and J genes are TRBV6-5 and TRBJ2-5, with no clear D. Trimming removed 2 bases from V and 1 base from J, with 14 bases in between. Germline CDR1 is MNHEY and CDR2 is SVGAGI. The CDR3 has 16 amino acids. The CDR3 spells CASSYRMVSLQETQYF. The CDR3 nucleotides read TGTGCCAGCAGTTACAGAATGGTCAGTCTCCAAGAGACCCAGTACTTC.

The chain's CDR3 is CASSQDPQGGYEKLFF. Written as DNA, the CDR3 is TGCGCCAGCAGCCAAGACCCCCAGGGAGGTTATGAAAAACTGTTTTTT. The chain combines TRBV4-3 with TRBJ1-4; a possible D gene is TRBD1 (5 bases). The germline V gene encodes CDR1 LGHNA and CDR2 YSLEER. The length of the CDR3 is 16 residues. Trimming cost V 0 bases and J 6 bases, with 14 bases left between them.

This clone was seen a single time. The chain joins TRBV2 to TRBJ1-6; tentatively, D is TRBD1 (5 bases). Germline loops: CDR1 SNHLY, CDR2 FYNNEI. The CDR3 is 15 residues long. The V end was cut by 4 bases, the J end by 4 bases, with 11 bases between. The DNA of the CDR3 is TGTGCCAGCAGTGTTCGGGAGGGGTATAATTCACCCCTCCACTTT. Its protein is CASSVREGYNSPLHF.

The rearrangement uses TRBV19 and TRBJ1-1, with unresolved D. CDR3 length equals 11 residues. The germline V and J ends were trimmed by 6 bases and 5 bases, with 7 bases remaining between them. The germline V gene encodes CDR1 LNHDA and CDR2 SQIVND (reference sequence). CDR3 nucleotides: TGTGCCAGTAGCGCGCGGACTGAAGCTTTCTTT. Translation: CASSARTEAFF. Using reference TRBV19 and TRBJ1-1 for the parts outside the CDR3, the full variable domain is DGGITQSPKYLFRKEGQNVTLSCEQNLNHDAMYWYRQDPGQGLRLIYYSQIVNDFQKGDIAEGYSVSREKKESFPLTVTSAQKNPTAFYLCASSARTEAFFGQGTRLTVV.

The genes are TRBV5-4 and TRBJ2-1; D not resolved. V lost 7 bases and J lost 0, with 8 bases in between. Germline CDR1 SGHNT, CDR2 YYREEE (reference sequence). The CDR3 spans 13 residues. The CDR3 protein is CASSRSSYNEQFF. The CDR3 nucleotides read TGTGCCAGCTCGAGGAGCTCCTACAATGAGCAGTTCTTC.

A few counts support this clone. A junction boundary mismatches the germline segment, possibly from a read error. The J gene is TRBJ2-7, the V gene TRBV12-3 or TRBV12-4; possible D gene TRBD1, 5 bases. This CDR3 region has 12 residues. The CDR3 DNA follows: TGTGCCAGCAGATTAGACAGCTACGAGCAGTACTTC. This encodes CASRLDSYEQYF.

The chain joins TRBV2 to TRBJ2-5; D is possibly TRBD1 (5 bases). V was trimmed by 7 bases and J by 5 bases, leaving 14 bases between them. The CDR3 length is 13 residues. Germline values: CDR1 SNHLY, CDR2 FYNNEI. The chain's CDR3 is CASTLGQRETQYF. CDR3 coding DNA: TGTGCCAGCACCCTGGGGCAAAGGGAGACCCAGTACTTC.

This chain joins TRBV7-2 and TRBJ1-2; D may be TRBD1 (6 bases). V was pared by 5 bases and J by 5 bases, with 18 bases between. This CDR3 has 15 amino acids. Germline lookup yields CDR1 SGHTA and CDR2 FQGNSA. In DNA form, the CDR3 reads TGTGCCAGCAGCCCACGGGACATTCCATCTTATGGCTACACCTTC. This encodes CASSPRDIPSYGYTF.

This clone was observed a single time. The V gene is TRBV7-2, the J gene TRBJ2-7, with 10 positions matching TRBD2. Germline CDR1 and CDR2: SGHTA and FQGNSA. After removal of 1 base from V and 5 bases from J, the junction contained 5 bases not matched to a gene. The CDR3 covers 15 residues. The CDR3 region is CASSLEAGGVNEQYF. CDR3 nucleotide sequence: TGTGCCAGCAGCTTAGAAGCGGGGGGGGTAAACGAGCAGTACTTC.

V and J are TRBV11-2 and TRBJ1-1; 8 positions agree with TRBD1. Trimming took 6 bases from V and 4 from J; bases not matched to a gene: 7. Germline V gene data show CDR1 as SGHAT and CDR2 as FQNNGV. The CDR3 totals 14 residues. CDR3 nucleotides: TGTGCCAGCAGAAACGGACAGGGAGTCACTGAAGCTTTCTTT. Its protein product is CASRNGQGVTEAFF.

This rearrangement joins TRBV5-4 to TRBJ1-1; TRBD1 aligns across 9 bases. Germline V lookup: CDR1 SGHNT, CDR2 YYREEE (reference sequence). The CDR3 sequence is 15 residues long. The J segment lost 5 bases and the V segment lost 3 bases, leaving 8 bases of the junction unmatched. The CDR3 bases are TGTGCCAGCAGCTCTCCGGGACAGGGCGGGACTGAAGCTTTCTTT. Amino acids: CASSSPGQGGTEAFF.

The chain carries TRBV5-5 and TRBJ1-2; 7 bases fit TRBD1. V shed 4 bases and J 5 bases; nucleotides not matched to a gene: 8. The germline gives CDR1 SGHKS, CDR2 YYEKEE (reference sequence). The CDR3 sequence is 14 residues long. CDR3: CASSAIPGQYGYTF. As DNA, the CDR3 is TGTGCCAGCAGCGCAATCCCGGGACAGTATGGCTACACCTTC.

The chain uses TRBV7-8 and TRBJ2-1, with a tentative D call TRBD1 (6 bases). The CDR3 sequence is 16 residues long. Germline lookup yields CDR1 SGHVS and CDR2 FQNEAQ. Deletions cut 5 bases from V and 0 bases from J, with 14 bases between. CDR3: CASSPPLGGSYNEQFF. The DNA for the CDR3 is TGTGCCAGCAGCCCACCACTAGGGGGCTCCTACAATGAGCAGTTCTTC.

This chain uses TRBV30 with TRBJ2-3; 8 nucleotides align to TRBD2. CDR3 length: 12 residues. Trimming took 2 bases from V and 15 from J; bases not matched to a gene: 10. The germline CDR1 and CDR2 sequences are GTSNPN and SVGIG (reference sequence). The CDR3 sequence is CAWSLGSGAVYF. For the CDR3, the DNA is TGTGCCTGGAGTCTTGGTAGCGGGGCGGTTTATTTT.

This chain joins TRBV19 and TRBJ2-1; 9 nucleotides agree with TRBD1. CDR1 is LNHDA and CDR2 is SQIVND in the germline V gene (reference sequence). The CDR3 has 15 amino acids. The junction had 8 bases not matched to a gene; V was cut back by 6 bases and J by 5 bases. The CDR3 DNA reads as TGTGCCAGTAGCATACAGGGGGCCGCAAACAATGAGCAGTTCTTC. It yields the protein CASSIQGAANNEQFF.

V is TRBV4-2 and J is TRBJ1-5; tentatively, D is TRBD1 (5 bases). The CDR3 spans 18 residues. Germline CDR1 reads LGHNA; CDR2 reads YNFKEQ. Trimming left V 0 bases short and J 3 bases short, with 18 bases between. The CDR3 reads CASSQEGGGGRVNQPQHF. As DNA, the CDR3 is TGTGCCAGCAGCCAAGAAGGTGGCGGGGGAAGGGTCAATCAGCCCCAGCATTTT.

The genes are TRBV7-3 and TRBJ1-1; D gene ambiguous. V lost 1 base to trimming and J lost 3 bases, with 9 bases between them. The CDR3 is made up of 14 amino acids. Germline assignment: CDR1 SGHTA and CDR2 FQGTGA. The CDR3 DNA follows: TGTGCCAGCAGCTTAAGTAGCTTGGACACTGAAGCTTTCTTT. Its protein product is CASSLSSLDTEAFF.

The CDR3 DNA is TGTGCCAGCAGAGCCATTTACGAGCAGTACTTC. As protein: CASRAIYEQYF. The chain employs TRBV6-7 and TRBJ2-7; D is ambiguous. TRBV6-7 is sorted into the ORF group, with uncertain function. The CDR3 is 11 residues long. V shed 6 bases and J shed 4 bases, with 7 bases lying between them.

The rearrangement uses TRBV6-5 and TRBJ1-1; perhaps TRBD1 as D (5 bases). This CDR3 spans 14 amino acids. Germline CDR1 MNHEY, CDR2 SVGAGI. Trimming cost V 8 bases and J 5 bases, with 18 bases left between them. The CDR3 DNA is TGTGCCAGCGGCCAGGGAGGTTTGGGGACTGAAGCTTTCTTT. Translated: CASGQGGLGTEAFF.

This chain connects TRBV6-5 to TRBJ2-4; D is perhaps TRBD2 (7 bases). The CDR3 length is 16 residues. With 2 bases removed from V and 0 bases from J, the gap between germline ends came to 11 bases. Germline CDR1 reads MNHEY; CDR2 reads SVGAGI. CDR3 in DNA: TGTGCCAGCAGTTACGGGGGGGCCCAAGCCAAAAACATTCAGTACTTC. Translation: CASSYGGAQAKNIQYF.

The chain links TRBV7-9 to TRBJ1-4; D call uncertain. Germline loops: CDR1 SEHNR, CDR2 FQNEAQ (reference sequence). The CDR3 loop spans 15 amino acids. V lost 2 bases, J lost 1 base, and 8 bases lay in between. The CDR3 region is CASSLLARTNEKLFF. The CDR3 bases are TGTGCCAGCAGCTTATTAGCACGAACTAATGAAAAACTGTTTTTT.

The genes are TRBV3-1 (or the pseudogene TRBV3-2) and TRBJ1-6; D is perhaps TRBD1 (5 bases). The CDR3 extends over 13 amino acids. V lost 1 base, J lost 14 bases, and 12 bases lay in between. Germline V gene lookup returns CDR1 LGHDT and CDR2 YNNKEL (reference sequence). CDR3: CASSQVGGDTLHF. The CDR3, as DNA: TGTGCCAGCAGCCAAGTAGGAGGGGATACCCTCCACTTT.

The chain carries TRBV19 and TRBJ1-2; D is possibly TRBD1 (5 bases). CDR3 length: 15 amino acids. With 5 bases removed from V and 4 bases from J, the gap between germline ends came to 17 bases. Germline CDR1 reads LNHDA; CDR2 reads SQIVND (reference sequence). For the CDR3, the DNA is TGTGCCAGTAGTCCCCTCCAGGACATCCGCTATGGCTACACCTTC. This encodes CASSPLQDIRYGYTF.